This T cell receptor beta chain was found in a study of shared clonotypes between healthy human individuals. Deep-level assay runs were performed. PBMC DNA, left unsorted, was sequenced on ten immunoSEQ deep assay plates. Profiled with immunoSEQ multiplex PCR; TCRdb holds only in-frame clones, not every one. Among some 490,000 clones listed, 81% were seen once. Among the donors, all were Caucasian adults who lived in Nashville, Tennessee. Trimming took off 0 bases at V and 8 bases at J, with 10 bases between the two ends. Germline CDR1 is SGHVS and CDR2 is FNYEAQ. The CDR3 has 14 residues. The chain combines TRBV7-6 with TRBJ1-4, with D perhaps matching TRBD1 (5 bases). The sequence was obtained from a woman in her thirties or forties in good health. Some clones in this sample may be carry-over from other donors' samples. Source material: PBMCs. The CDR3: CASSLALRDEKLFF. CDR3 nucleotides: TGTGCCAGCAGCTTAGCGCTCAGGGACGAAAAACTGTTTTTT. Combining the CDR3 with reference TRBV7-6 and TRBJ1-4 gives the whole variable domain GAGVSQSPRYKVTKRGQDVALRCDPISGHVSLYWYRQALGQGPEFLTYFNYEAQQDKSGLPNDRFSAERPEGSISTLTIQRTEQRDSAMYRCASSLALRDEKLFFGSGTQLSVL.